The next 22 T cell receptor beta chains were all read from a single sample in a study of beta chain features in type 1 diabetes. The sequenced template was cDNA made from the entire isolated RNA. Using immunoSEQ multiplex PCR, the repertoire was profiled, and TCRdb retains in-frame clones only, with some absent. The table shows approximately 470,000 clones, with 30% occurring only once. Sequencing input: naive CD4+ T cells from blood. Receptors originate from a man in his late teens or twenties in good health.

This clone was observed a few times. CDR3 coding DNA: TGTGCCAGCAGCTTAGAATCTAGATGGAACACTGAAGCTTTCTTT. Translating it yields CASSLESRWNTEAFF. The chain uses TRBV7-2 and TRBJ1-1, with D hard to call. Germline V lookup: CDR1 SGHTA, CDR2 FQGNSA. The CDR3 is 15 residues long. Trimming left V 1 base short and J 1 base short, with 10 bases between.

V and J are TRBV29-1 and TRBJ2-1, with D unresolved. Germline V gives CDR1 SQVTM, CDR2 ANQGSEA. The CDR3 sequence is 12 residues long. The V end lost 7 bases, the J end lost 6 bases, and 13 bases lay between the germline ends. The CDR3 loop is CSGSRSTNEQFF. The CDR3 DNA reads TGCAGCGGCTCACGCTCTACCAATGAGCAGTTCTTC.

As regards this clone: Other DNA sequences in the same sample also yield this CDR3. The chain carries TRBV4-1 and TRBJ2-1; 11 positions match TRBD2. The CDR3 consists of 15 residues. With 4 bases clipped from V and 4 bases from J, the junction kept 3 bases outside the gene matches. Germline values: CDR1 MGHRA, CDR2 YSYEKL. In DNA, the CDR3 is TGCGCCAGCAGCCCGGGACTAGCGGCATACAATGAGCAGTTCTTC. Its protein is CASSPGLAAYNEQFF.

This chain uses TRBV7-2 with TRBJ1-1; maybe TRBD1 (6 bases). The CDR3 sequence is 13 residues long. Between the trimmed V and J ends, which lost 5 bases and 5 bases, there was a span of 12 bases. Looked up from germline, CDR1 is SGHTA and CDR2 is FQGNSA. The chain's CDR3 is CASSPQRGTEAFF. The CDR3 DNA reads TGTGCCAGCAGCCCCCAGAGGGGGACTGAAGCTTTCTTT. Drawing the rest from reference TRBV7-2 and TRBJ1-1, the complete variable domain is GAGVSQSPSNKVTEKGKDVELRCDPISGHTALYWYRQSLGQGLEFLIYFQGNSAPDKSGLPSDRFSAERTGGSVSTLTIQRTQQEDSAVYLCASSPQRGTEAFFGQGTRLTVV.

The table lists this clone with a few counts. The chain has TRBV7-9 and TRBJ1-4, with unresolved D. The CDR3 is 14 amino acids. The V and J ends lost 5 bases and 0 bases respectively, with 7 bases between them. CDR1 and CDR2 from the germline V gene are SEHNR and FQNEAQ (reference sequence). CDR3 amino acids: CASSPKATNEKLFF. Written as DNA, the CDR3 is TGTGCCAGCAGCCCCAAGGCAACTAATGAAAAACTGTTTTTT.

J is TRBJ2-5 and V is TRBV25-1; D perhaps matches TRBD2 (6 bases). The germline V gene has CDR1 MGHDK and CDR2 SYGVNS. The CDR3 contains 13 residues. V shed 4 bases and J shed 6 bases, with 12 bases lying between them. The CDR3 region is CASSGGDVKTQYF. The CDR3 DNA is TGTGCCAGCAGTGGGGGGGACGTAAAGACCCAGTACTTC.

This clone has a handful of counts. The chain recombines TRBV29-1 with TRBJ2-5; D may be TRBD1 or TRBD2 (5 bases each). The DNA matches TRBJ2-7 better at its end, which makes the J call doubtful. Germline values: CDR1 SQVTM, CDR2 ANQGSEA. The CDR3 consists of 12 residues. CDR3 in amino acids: CSVEEGAYEQYF. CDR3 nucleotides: TGCAGCGTTGAAGAGGGGGCCTACGAGCAGTACTTC.

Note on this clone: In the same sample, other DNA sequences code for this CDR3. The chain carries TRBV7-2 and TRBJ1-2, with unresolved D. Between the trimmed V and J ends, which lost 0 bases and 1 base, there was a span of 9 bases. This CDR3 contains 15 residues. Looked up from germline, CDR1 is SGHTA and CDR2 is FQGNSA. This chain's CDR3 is CASSLAPGLNYGYTF. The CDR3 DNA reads TGTGCCAGCAGCTTAGCCCCGGGTCTTAACTATGGCTACACCTTC.

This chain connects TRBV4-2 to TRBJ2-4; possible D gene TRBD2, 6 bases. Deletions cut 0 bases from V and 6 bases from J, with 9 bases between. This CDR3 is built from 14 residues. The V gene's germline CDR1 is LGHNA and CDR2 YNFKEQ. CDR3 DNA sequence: TGTGCCAGCAGCCAAGAGACTAGTAGAAACATTCAGTACTTC. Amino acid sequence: CASSQETSRNIQYF.

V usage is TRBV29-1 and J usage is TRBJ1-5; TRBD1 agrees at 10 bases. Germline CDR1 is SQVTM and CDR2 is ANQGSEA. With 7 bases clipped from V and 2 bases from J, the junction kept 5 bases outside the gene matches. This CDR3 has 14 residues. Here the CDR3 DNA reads TGCAGCGCCCAGACAGGGGGCGGCAATCAGCCCCAGCATTTT. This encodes CSAQTGGGNQPQHF.

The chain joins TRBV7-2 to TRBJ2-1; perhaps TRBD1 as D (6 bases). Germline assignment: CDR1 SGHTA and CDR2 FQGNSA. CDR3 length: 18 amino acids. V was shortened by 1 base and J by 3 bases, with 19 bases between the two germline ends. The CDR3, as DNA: TGTGCCAGCAGCTTAGGCAGGGCTGGGAGAGGGGGCTACAATGAGCAGTTCTTC. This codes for CASSLGRAGRGGYNEQFF. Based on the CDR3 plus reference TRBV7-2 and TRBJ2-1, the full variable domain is GAGVSQSPSNKVTEKGKDVELRCDPISGHTALYWYRQSLGQGLEFLIYFQGNSAPDKSGLPSDRFSAERTGGSVSTLTIQRTQQEDSAVYLCASSLGRAGRGGYNEQFFGPGTRLTVL.

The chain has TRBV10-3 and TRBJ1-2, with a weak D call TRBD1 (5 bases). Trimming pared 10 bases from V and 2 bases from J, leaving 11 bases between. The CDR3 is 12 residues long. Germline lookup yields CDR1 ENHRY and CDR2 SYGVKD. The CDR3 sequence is CASRDDNYGYTF. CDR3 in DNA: TGTGCCAGCCGGGACGACAACTATGGCTACACCTTC.

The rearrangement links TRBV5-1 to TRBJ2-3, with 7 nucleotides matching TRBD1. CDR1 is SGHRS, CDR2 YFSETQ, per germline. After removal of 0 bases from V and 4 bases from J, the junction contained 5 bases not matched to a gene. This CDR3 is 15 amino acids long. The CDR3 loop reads CASSLGDREPDTQYF. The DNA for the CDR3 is TGCGCCAGCAGCTTGGGAGACAGGGAACCAGATACGCAGTATTTT.

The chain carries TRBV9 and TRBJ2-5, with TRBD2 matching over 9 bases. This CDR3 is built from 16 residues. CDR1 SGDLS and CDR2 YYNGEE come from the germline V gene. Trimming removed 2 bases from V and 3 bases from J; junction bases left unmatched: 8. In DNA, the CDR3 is TGTGCCAGCAGCGTGTTCCCTTTAGCGGGAGAAGAGACCCAGTACTTC. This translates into CASSVFPLAGEETQYF.

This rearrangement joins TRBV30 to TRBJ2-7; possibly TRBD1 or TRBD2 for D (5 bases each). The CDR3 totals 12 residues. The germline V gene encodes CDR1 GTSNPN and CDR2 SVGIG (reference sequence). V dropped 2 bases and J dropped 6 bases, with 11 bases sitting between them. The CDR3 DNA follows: TGTGCCTGGAGTTGGCAGGGACGCGAGCAGTACTTC. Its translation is CAWSWQGREQYF.

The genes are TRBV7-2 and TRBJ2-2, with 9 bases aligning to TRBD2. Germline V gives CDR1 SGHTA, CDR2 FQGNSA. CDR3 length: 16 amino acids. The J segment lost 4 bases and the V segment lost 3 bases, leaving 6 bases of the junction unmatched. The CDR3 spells CASSLILAGRTGELFF. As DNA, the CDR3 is TGTGCCAGCAGCTTGATCCTAGCGGGACGCACCGGGGAGCTGTTTTTT.

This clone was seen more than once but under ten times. For the CDR3, the DNA is TGTGCCACCGCCTCCCGGGACAATGAGCAGTTCTTC. Its protein is CATASRDNEQFF. V and J are TRBV10-3 and TRBJ2-1; D remains unclear. CDR1 and CDR2 (germline): ENHRY, SYGVKD. CDR3 length equals 12 residues. Trimming took 10 bases from V and 5 from J, leaving 12 bases between them.

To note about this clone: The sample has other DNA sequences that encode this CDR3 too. Written as DNA, the CDR3 is TGTGCCAGCAGCGTAGGGACAGGGGGCTTGTACGAGCAGTACTTC. It yields the protein CASSVGTGGLYEQYF. The chain employs TRBV9 and TRBJ2-7; 11 bases map to TRBD1. The CDR3 has 15 amino acids. The V and J ends lost 0 bases and 4 bases, in that order; junction bases with no gene match: 3. CDR1 is SGDLS and CDR2 is YYNGEE in the germline V gene.

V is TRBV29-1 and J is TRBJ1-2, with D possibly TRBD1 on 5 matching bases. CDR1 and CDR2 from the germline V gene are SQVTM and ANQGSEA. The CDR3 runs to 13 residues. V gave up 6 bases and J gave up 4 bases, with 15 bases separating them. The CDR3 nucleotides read TGCAGCGTAATAATGGGACTTGGCTATGGCTACACCTTC. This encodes CSVIMGLGYGYTF. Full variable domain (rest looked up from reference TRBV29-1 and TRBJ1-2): SAVISQKPSRDICQRGTSLTIQCQVDSQVTMMFWYRQQPGQSLTLIATANQGSEATYESGFVIDKFPISRPNLTFSTLTVSNMSPEDSSIYLCSVIMGLGYGYTFGSGTRLTVV.

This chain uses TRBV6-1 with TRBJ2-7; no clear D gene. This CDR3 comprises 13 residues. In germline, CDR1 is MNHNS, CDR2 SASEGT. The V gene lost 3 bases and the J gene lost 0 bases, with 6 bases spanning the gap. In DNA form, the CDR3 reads TGTGCCAGCAGTGACGCCCACTCCTACGAGCAGTACTTC. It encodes CASSDAHSYEQYF.

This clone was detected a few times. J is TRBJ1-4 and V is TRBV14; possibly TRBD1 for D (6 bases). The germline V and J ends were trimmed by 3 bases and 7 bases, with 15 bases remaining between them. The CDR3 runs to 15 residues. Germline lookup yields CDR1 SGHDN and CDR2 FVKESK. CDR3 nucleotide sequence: TGTGCCAGCAGCCAGAACACAGGGATACGTGAAAAACTGTTTTTT. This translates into CASSQNTGIREKLFF. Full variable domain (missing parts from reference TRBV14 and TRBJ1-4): EAGVTQFPSHSVIEKGQTVTLRCDPISGHDNLYWYRRVMGKEIKFLLHFVKESKQDESGMPNNRFLAERTGGTYSTLKVQPAELEDSGVYFCASSQNTGIREKLFFGSGTQLSVL.

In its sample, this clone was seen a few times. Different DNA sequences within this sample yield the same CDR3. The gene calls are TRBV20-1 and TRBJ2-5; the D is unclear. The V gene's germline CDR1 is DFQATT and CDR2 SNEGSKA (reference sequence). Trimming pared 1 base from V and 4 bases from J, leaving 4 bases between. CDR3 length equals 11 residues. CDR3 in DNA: TGCAGTGCTAGAGGGGGAGAGACCCAGTACTTC. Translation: CSARGGETQYF.